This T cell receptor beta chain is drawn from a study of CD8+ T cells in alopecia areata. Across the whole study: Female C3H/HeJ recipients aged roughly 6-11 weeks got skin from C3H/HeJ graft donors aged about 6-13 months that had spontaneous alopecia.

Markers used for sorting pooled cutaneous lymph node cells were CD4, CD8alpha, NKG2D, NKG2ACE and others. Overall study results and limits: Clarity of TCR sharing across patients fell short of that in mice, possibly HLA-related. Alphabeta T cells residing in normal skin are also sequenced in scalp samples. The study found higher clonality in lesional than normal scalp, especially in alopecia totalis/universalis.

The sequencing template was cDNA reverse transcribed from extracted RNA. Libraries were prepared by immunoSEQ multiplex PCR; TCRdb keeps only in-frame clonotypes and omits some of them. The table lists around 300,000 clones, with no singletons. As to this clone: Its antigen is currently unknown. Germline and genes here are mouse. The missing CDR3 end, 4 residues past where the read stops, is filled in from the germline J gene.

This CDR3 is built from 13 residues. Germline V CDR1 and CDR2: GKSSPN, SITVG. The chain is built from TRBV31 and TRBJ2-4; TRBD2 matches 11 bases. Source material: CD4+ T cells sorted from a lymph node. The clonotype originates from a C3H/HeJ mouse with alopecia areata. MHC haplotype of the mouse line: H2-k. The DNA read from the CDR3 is TGTGCCTGGAGACTGGGGGGGCGGAAC. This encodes CAWRLGGRN. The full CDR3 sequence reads CAWRLGGRNTLYF.